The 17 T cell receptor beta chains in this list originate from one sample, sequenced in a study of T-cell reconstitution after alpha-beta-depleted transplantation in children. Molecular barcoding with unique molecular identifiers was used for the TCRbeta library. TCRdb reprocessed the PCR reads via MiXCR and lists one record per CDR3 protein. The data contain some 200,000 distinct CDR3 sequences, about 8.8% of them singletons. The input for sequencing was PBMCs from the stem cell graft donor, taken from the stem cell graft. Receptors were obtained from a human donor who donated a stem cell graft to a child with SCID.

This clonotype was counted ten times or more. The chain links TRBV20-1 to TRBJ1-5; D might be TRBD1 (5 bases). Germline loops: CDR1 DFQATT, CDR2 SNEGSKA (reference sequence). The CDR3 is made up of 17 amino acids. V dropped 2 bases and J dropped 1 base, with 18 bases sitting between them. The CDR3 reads CSARMWDGLGSNQPQHF. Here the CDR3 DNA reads TGCAGTGCTAGAATGTGGGACGGGTTAGGAAGCAATCAGCCCCAGCATTTT.

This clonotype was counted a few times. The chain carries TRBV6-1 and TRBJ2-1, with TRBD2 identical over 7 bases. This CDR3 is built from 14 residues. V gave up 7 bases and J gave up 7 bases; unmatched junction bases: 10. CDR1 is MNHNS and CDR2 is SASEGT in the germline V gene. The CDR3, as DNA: TGTGCCAGCATCGACGGGGGGTCCTTAAATGAGCAGTTCTTC. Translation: CASIDGGSLNEQFF.

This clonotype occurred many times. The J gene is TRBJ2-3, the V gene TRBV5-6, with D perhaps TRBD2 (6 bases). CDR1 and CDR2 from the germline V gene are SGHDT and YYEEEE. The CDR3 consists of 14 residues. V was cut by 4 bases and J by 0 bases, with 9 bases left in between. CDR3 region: CASSGSGSTDTQYF. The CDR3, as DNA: TGTGCCAGCAGCGGCAGCGGGAGCACAGATACGCAGTATTTT.

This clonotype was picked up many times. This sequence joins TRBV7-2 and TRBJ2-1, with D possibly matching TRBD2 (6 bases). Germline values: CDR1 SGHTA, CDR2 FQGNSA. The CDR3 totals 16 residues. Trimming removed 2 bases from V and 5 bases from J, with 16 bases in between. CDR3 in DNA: TGTGCCAGCAGCTTACGACCCGGGACTTCCCACAATGAGCAGTTCTTC. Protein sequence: CASSLRPGTSHNEQFF. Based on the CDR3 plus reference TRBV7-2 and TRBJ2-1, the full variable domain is GAGVSQSPSNKVTEKGKDVELRCDPISGHTALYWYRQSLGQGLEFLIYFQGNSAPDKSGLPSDRFSAERTGGSVSTLTIQRTQQEDSAVYLCASSLRPGTSHNEQFFGPGTRLTVL.

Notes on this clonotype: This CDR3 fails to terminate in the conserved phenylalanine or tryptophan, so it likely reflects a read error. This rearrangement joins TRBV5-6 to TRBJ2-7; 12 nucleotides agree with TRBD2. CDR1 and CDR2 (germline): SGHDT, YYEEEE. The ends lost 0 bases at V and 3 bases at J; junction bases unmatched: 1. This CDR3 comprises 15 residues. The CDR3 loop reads CASSLGLAGDYEQYI. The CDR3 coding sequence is TGTGCCAGCAGCTTGGGACTAGCGGGGGACTACGAGCAGTACATC.

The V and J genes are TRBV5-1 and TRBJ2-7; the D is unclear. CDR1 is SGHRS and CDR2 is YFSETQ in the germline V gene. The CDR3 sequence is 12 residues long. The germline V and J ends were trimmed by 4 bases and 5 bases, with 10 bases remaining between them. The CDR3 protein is CASSPPGHEQYF. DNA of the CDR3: TGCGCCAGCAGCCCCCCCGGCCACGAGCAGTACTTC.

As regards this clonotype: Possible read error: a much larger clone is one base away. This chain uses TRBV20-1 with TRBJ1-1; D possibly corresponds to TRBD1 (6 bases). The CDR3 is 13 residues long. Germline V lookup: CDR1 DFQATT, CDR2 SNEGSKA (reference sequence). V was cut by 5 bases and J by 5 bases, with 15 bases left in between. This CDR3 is CSAAPQGPTEAFF. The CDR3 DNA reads TGCAGTGCTGCACCACAGGGTCCTACTGAAGCTTTCTTT.

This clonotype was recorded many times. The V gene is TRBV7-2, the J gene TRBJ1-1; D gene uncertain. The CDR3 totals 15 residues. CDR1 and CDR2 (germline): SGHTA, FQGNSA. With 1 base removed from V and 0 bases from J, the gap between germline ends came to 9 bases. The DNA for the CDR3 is TGTGCCAGCAGCTTAGGCCCGGCTGTGAACACTGAAGCTTTCTTT. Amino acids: CASSLGPAVNTEAFF.

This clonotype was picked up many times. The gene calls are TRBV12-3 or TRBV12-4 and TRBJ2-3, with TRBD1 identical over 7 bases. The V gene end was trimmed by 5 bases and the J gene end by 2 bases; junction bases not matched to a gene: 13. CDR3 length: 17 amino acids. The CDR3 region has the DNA TGTGCCAGCAGTGTACGAGGGACAGTATGGGCCACAGATACGCAGTATTTT. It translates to CASSVRGTVWATDTQYF.

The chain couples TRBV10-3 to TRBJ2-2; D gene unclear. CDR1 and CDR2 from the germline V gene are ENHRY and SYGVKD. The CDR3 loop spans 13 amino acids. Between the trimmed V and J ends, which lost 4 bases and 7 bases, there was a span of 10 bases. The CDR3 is CAISGGRGGELFF. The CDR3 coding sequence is TGTGCCATCAGTGGAGGCCGAGGCGGGGAGCTGTTTTTT.

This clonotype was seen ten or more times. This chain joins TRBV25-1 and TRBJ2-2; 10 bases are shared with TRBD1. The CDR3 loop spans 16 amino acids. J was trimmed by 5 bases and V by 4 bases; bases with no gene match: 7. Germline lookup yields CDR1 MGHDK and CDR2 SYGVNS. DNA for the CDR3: TGTGCCAGCAGTGCCCGACAGGGGGCTTGGACCGGGGAGCTGTTTTTT. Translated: CASSARQGAWTGELFF.

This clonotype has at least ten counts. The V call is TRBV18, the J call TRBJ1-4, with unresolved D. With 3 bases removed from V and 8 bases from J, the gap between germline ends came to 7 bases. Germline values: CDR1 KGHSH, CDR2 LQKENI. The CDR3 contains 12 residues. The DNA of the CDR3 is TGTGCCAGCTCACCCGATCGAGAAAAACTGTTTTTT. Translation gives CASSPDREKLFF.

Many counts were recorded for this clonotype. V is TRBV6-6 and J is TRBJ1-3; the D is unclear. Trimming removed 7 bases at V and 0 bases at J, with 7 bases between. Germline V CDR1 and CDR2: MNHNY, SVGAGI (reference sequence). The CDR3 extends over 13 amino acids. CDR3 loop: CASTLLSGNTIYF. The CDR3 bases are TGTGCCAGCACGCTGCTCTCTGGAAACACCATATATTTT.

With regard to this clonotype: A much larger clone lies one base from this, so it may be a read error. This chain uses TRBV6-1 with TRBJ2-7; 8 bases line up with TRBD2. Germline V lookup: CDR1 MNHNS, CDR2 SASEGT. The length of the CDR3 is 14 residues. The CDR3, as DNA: TGTGCCAGCAGATCCGGGACTAGGCCCTACGAGCAGCACTTC. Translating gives CASRSGTRPYEQHF.

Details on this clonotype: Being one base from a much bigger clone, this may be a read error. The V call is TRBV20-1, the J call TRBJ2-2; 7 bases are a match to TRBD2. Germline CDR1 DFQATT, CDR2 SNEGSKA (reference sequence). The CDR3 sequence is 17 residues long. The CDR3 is CCARSPPWAGDTGELFF. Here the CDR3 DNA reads TGCTGTGCTAGATCCCCCCCCTGGGCGGGGGACACCGGGGAGCTGTTTTTT.

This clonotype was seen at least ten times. As DNA, the CDR3 is TGTGCCAGCAGTTTTCAGCTACTAGCGGATTCACCCCTCCACTTT. Its translation: CASSFQLLADSPLHF. This rearrangement joins TRBV27 to TRBJ1-6; the D is unclear. V was shortened by 3 bases and J by 8 bases, with 14 bases between the two germline ends. Germline V CDR1 and CDR2: MNHEY, SMNVEV (reference sequence). CDR3 length: 15 residues.

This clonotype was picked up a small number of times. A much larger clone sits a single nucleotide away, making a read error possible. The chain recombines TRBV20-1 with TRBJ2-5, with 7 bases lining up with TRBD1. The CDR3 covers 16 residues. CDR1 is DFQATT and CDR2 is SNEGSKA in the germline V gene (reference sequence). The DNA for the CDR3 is TGCTGTGCTAGAGATCTTCGACAGGGACCGAAAGAGACCCAGTACTTC. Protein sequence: CCARDLRQGPKETQYF.